This TCR beta chain is from a study of Ad26.COV2.S vaccination and SARS-CoV-2 variants. Across the whole study: Ad26.COV2.S shots went into the muscle once or twice, 56 days apart.

The sample's treatment: around 19 received Ad26.COV2.S at low or high dose, single or two shots; five or six received placebo; per-sample allocation not given. The study sampled participants on day 63 after the first vaccine or placebo injection. Assay: immunoSEQ multiplex PCR; the TCRdb copy retains only in-frame clones and omits some. The sample consists of around 300,000 clones, 75% to 90% of them appearing once. The TCR sequence derives from a person aged 18 to 59 who received the Ad26.COV2.S COVID-19 vaccine or a placebo. The material was peripheral blood, obtained in a trial of Ad26.COV2.S vaccine versus placebo.

The CDR3 nucleotides are TGTGCCAGCAGCTTACGGGCGGGTTCAGAGACCCAGTACTTC. Protein product: CASSLRAGSETQYF. The chain uses TRBV13 and TRBJ2-5; possibly TRBD2 for D (5 bases). Germline lookup yields CDR1 PRHDT and CDR2 FYEKMQ (reference sequence). The CDR3 covers 14 residues. Trimming shortened V by 2 bases and J by 4 bases, and 11 bases separated the two germline ends.